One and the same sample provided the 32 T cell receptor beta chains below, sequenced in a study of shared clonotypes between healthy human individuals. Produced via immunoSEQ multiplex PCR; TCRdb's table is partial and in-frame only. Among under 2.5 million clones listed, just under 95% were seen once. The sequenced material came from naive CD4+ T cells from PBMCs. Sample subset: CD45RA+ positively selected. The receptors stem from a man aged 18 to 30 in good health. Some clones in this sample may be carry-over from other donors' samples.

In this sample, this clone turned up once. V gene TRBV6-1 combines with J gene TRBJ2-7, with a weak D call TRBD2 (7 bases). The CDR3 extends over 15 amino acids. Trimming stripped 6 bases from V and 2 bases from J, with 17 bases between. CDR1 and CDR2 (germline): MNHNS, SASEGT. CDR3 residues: CASRLRGTSAYEQYF. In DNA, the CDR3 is TGTGCCAGCAGGCTCAGGGGAACTAGCGCCTACGAGCAGTACTTC.

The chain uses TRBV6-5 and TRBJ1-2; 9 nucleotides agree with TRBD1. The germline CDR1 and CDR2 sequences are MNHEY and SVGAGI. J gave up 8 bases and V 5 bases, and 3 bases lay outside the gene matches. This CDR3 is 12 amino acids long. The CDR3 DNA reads TGTGCCAGCAGTAACAGGGGGCGCGGCTACACCTTC. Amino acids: CASSNRGRGYTF.

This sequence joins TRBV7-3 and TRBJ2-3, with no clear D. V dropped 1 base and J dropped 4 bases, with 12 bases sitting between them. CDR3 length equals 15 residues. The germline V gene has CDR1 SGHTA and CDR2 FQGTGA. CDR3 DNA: TGTGCCAGCAGCTTAATGTCCGCTGCGTCAGATACGCAGTATTTT. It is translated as CASSLMSAASDTQYF.

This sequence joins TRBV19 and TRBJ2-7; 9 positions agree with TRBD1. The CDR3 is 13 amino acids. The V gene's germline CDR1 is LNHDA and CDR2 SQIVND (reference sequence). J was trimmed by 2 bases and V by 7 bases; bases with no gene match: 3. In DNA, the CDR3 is TGTGCCAGTATAGGGACAGGGCCCTACGAGCAGTACTTC. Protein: CASIGTGPYEQYF.

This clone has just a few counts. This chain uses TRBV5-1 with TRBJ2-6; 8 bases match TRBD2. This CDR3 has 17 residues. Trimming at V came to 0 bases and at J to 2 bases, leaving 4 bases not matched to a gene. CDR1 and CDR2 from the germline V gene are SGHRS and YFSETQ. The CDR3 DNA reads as TGCGCCAGCAGCTTGGCTCCCGGGGGGGCTGGGGCCAACGTCCTGACTTTC. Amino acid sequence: CASSLAPGGAGANVLTF.

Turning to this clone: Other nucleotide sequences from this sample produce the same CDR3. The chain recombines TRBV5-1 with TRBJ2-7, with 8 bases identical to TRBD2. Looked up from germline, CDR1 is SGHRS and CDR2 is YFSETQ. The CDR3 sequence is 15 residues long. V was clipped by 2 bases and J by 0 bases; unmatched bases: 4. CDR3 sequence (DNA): TGCGCCAGCAGCTTTCTAGCGGGCAGCTCCTACGAGCAGTACTTC. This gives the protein CASSFLAGSSYEQYF.

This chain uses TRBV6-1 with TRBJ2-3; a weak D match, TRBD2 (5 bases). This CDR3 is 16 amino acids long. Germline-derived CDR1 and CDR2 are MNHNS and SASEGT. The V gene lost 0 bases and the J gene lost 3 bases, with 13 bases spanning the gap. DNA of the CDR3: TGTGCCAGCAGTGAAGCGGGAGCTTTAGGAACAGATACGCAGTATTTT. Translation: CASSEAGALGTDTQYF.

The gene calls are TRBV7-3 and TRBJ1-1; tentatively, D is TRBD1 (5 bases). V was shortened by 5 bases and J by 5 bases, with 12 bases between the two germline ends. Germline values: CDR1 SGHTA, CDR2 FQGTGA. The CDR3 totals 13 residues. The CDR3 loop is CASSPQGRTEAFF. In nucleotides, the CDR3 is TGTGCCAGCAGCCCCCAGGGACGGACTGAAGCTTTCTTT.

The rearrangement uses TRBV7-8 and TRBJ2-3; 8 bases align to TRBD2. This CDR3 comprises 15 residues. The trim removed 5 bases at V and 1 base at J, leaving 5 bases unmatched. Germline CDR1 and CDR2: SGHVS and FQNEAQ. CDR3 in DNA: TGTGCCAGCAGCACCAGACTAGCGCGCACAGATACGCAGTATTTT. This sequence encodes CASSTRLARTDTQYF.

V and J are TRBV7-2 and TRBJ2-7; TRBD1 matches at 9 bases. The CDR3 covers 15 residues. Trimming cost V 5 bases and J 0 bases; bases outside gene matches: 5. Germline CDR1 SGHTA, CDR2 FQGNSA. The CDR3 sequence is CASSAPDRGSYEQYF. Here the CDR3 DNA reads TGTGCCAGCAGCGCCCCGGACAGGGGCTCCTACGAGCAGTACTTC.

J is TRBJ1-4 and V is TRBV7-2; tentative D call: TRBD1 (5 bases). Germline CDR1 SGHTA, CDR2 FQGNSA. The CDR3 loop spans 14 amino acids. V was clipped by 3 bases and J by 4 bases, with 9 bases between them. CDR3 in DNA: TGTGCCAGCAGCTTTAGACAGAGTAATGAAAAACTGTTTTTT. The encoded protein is CASSFRQSNEKLFF.

The CDR3 nucleotides read TGTGCCAGCAGTTGGGGGGGACAGGAGACCCAGTACTTC. Its protein product is CASSWGGQETQYF. The V and J genes are TRBV6-5 and TRBJ2-5, with D perhaps TRBD1 or TRBD2 (7 bases each). V was pared by 4 bases and J by 5 bases, with 11 bases between. The CDR3 totals 13 residues. The germline V gene encodes CDR1 MNHEY and CDR2 SVGAGI.

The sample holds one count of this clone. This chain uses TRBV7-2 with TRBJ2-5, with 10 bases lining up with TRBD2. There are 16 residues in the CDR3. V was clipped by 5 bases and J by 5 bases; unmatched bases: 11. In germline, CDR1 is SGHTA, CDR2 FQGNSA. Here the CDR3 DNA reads TGTGCCAGCAGCCGGGGGAGAGCGGGAGGGGCGGAGACCCAGTACTTC. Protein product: CASSRGRAGGAETQYF.

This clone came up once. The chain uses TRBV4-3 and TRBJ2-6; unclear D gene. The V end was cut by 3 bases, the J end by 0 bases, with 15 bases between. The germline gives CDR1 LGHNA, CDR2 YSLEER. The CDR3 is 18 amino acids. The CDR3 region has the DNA TGCGCCAGCAGCCACTCCCTAGGCCGTGGCTCTGGGGCCAACGTCCTGACTTTC. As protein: CASSHSLGRGSGANVLTF.

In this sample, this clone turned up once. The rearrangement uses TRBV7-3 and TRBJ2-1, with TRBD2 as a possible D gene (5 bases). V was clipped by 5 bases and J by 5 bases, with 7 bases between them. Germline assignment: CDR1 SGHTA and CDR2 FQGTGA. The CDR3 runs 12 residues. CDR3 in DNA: TGTGCCAGCAGCCTCGGGAACAATGAGCAGTTCTTC. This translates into CASSLGNNEQFF.

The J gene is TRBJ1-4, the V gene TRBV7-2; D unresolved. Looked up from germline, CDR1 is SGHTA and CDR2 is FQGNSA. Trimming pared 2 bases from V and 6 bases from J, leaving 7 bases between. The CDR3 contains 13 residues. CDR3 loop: CASSLLLYEKLFF. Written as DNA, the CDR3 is TGTGCCAGCAGCTTATTACTTTATGAAAAACTGTTTTTT.

DNA for the CDR3: TGTGCCAGCAGATCCCACAGGGGCAACACTGAAGCTTTCTTT. Its translation is CASRSHRGNTEAFF. This chain connects TRBV28 to TRBJ1-1, with 7 bases that match TRBD1. V dropped 6 bases and J dropped 2; count of bases not matched to a gene: 6. The CDR3 spans 14 residues. Germline V gene sequence: CDR1 MDHEN, CDR2 SYDVKM.

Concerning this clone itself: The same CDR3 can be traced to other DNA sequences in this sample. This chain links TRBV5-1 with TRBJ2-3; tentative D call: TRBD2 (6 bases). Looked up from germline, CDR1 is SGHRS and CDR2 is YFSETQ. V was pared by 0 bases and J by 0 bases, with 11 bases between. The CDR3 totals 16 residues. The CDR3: CASSLVGGSSTDTQYF. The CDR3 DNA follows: TGCGCCAGCAGCTTGGTCGGGGGATCCAGCACAGATACGCAGTATTTT.

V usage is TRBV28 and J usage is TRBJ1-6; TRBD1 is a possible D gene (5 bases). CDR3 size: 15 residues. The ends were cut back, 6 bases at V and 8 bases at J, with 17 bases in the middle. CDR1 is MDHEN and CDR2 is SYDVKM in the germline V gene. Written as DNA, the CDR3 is TGTGCCAGCAGCCCCTCCGCTAGGGGAGATTCACCCCTCCACTTT. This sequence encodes CASSPSARGDSPLHF. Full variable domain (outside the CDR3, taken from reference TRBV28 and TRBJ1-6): DVKVTQSSRYLVKRTGEKVFLECVQDMDHENMFWYRQDPGLGLRLIYFSYDVKMKEKGDIPEGYSVSREKKERFSLILESASTNQTSMYLCASSPSARGDSPLHFGNGTRLTVT.

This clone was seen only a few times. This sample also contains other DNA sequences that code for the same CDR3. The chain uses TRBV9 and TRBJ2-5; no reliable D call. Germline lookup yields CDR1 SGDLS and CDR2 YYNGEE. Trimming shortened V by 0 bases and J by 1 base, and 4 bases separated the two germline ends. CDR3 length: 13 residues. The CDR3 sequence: CASSVGPQETQYF. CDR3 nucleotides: TGTGCCAGCAGCGTAGGTCCCCAAGAGACCCAGTACTTC.

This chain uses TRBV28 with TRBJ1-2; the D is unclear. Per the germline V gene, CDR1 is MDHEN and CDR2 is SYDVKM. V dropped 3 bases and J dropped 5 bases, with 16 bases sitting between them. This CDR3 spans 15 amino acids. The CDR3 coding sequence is TGTGCCAGCAGTTTCCACTCGGGAGTTCGGTATGGCTACACCTTC. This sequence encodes CASSFHSGVRYGYTF.

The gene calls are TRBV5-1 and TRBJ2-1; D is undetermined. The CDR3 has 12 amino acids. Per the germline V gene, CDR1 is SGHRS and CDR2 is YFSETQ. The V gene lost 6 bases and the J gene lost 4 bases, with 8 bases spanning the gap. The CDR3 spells CASTWGYNEQFF. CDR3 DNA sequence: TGCGCCAGCACCTGGGGATACAATGAGCAGTTCTTC.

The DNA of the CDR3 is TGTGCCAGCAGCTACGGACAAGGGTACACTGAAGCTTTCTTT. Encoded protein: CASSYGQGYTEAFF. The rearrangement joins TRBV11-2 to TRBJ1-1, with a weak D call TRBD1 (5 bases). The length of the CDR3 is 14 residues. Trimming shortened V by 4 bases and J by 3 bases, and 12 bases separated the two germline ends. CDR1 and CDR2 (germline): SGHAT, FQNNGV.

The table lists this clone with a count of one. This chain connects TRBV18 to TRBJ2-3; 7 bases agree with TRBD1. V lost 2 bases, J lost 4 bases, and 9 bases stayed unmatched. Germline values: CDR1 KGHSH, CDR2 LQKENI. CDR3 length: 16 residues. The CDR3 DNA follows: TGTGCCAGCTCACCAATTGGCAGGGGGTATGCAGATACGCAGTATTTT. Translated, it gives CASSPIGRGYADTQYF.

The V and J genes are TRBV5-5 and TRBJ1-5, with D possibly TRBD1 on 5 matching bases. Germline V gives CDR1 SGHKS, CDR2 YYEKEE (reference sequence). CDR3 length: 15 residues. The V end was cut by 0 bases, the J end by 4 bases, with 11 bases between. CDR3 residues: CASSLASRGNQPQHF. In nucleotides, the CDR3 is TGTGCCAGCAGCTTGGCGTCTCGGGGGAATCAGCCCCAGCATTTT.

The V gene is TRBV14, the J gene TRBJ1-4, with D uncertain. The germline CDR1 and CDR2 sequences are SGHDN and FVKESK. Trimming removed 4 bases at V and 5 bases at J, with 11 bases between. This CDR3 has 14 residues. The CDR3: CASSPLSYNEKLFF. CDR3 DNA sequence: TGTGCCAGCAGCCCCCTTTCTTACAATGAAAAACTGTTTTTT.

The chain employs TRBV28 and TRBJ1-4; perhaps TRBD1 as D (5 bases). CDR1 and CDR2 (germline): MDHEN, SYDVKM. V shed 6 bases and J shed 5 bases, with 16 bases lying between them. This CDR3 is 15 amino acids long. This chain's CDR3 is CASSPIDRRNEKLFF. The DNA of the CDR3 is TGTGCCAGCAGCCCAATCGACAGAAGAAATGAAAAACTGTTTTTT.

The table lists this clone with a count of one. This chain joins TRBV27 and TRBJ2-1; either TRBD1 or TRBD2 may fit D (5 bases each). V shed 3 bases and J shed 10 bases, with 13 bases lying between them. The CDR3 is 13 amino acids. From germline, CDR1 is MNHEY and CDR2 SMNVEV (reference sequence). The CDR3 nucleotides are TGTGCCAGCAGTTTGAGGGACCACAGAGAGCAGTTCTTC. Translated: CASSLRDHREQFF.

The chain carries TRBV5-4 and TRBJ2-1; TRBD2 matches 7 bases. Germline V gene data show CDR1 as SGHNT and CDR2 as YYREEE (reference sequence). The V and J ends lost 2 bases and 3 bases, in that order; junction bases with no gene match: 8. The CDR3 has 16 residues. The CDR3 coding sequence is TGTGCCAGCAGCTTAAATCTAGCGGACTACTACAATGAGCAGTTCTTC. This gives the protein CASSLNLADYYNEQFF.

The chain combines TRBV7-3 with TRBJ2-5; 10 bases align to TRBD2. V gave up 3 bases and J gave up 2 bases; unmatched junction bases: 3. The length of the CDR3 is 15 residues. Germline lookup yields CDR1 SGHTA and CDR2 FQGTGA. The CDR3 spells CASSLGLANQETQYF. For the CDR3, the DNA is TGTGCCAGCAGCTTGGGACTAGCGAATCAAGAGACCCAGTACTTC.

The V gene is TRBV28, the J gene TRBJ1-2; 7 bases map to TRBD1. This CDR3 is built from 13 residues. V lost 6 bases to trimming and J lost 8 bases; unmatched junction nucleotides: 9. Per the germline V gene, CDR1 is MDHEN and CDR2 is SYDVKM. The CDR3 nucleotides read TGTGCCAGCAGCTTCAGGGGGGTGAAGGGCTACACCTTC. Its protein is CASSFRGVKGYTF.

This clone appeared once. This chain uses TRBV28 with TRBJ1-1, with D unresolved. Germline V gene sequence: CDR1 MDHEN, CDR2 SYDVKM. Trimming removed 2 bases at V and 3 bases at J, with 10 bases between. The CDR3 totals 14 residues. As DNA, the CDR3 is TGTGCCAGCAGTTTACGACACCCCGACACTGAAGCTTTCTTT. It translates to CASSLRHPDTEAFF.